This is a list of T cell receptor beta chains from one sample in a study of cytomegalovirus exposure and HLA in healthy donors. Generated by immunoSEQ multiplex PCR, the TCRdb table keeps only in-frame clones and is missing some. In the table there are 100,000 to 150,000 clones, about four fifths of which are singletons. The specimen sequenced was PBMCs. The receptors were sampled from a woman between 40 and 55 years old in good health and CMV-seropositive. The CDR3 runs from the conserved cysteine through the conserved F or W. Each record gives: clone size, V gene, J gene, D gene, CDR3 protein, CDR3 DNA. D genes are given only for firm matches. Clone size appears in some rows only: once, few, many, or a class for an expanded clone.

clone size: NA
V gene: TRBV14
J gene: TRBJ2-1
D gene: TRBD2
CDR3 protein: CASSQGLVIDEQFF
CDR3 DNA: TGTGCCAGCAGCCAGGGACTAGTTATTGATGAGCAGTTCTTC

clone size: NA
V gene: TRBV4-3
J gene: TRBJ1-2
D gene: NA
CDR3 protein: CASSQDRGGYYGYTF
CDR3 DNA: TGCGCCAGCAGCCAAGATAGGGGGGGGTACTATGGCTACACCTTC

clone size: NA
V gene: TRBV7-9
J gene: TRBJ1-4
D gene: NA
CDR3 protein: CASSLGSAGRGGKLFF
CDR3 DNA: TGTGCCAGCAGCTTAGGGTCCGCCGGCAGGGGCGGGAAACTGTTTTTT

clone size: NA
V gene: TRBV4-1
J gene: TRBJ2-1
D gene: NA
CDR3 protein: CASSLLAGSYNEQFF
CDR3 DNA: TGCGCCAGCAGCCTTCTAGCTGGATCCTACAATGAGCAGTTCTTC

clone size: NA
V gene: TRBV4-1
J gene: TRBJ2-3
D gene: NA
CDR3 protein: CASSQVLASTDTQYF
CDR3 DNA: TGCGCCAGCAGCCAAGTCCTAGCTAGCACAGATACGCAGTATTTT

clone size: NA
V gene: TRBV19
J gene: TRBJ2-1
D gene: TRBD1
CDR3 protein: CASSVTGGLYDEQFF
CDR3 DNA: TGTGCCAGTAGTGTGACAGGGGGACTTTACGATGAGCAGTTCTTC

clone size: NA
V gene: TRBV18
J gene: TRBJ2-7
D gene: TRBD1
CDR3 protein: CASWGSGTGSYEQYF
CDR3 DNA: TGTGCCAGCTGGGGATCCGGGACAGGGTCCTACGAGCAGTACTTC

clone size: NA
V gene: TRBV5-1
J gene: TRBJ1-4
D gene: NA
CDR3 protein: CASSLTGTNEKLFF
CDR3 DNA: TGCGCCAGCAGCTTGACAGGGACTAATGAAAAACTGTTTTTT

clone size: NA
V gene: TRBV7-2
J gene: TRBJ1-1
D gene: NA
CDR3 protein: CASSLRQENTEAFF
CDR3 DNA: TGTGCCAGCAGCTTAAGGCAGGAGAACACTGAAGCTTTCTTT

clone size: NA
V gene: TRBV19
J gene: TRBJ1-2
D gene: NA
CDR3 protein: CASTPRGAYGYTF
CDR3 DNA: TGTGCCAGTACCCCGCGTGGAGCTTATGGCTACACCTTC

clone size: NA
V gene: TRBV5-1
J gene: TRBJ1-3
D gene: NA
CDR3 protein: CASTSDSSGNTIYF
CDR3 DNA: TGCGCCAGCACCTCGGACAGCTCTGGAAACACCATATATTTT

clone size: NA
V gene: TRBV7-9
J gene: TRBJ2-5
D gene: TRBD1
CDR3 protein: CASSRDRTASSQETQYF
CDR3 DNA: TGTGCCAGCAGCCGGGACAGGACGGCTAGCAGCCAAGAGACCCAGTACTTC

clone size: few
V gene: TRBV7-9
J gene: TRBJ2-7
D gene: NA
CDR3 protein: CASSSRDKHYEQYF
CDR3 DNA: TGTGCCAGCAGCTCCCGGGACAAACACTACGAGCAGTACTTC

clone size: NA
V gene: TRBV19
J gene: TRBJ1-2
D gene: NA
CDR3 protein: CASSRGDTGNYGYTF
CDR3 DNA: TGTGCCAGTAGTAGAGGGGACACGGGGAACTATGGCTACACCTTC

clone size: NA
V gene: TRBV28
J gene: TRBJ1-1
D gene: NA
CDR3 protein: CASSFSWAAYTEAFF
CDR3 DNA: TGTGCCAGCAGTTTCTCCTGGGCCGCCTACACTGAAGCTTTCTTT

clone size: NA
V gene: TRBV25-1
J gene: TRBJ1-1
D gene: NA
CDR3 protein: CASSGLGEGSVNTEAFF
CDR3 DNA: TGTGCCAGCAGTGGCTTGGGGGAGGGCAGTGTGAACACTGAAGCTTTCTTT

clone size: NA
V gene: TRBV4-1
J gene: TRBJ2-3
D gene: TRBD2
CDR3 protein: CASSHHPSLSGRAPDTQYF
CDR3 DNA: TGCGCCAGCAGCCACCACCCCTCCCTTAGCGGGAGGGCCCCAGATACGCAGTATTTT

clone size: few
V gene: TRBV5-1
J gene: TRBJ1-5
D gene: NA
CDR3 protein: CASSLAGTSNQPQHF
CDR3 DNA: TGCGCCAGCAGCTTGGCCGGGACAAGCAATCAGCCCCAGCATTTT

clone size: NA
V gene: TRBV7-9
J gene: TRBJ1-2
D gene: NA
CDR3 protein: CASSLALRDTYGYTF
CDR3 DNA: TGTGCCAGCAGCTTAGCTCTTCGGGACACCTATGGCTACACCTTC

clone size: NA
V gene: TRBV5-6
J gene: TRBJ2-5
D gene: NA
CDR3 protein: CASSRDPGEETQYF
CDR3 DNA: TGTGCCAGCAGCCGAGACCCGGGAGAGGAGACCCAGTACTTC

clone size: NA
V gene: TRBV7-9
J gene: TRBJ1-3
D gene: TRBD1
CDR3 protein: CASSLDRTYSGNTIYF
CDR3 DNA: TGTGCCAGCAGCTTGGACAGGACTTACTCTGGAAACACCATATATTTT

clone size: NA
V gene: TRBV25-1
J gene: TRBJ2-5
D gene: NA
CDR3 protein: CASSSRRGAGETQYF
CDR3 DNA: TGTGCCAGCAGTAGCCGCCGGGGGGCTGGAGAGACCCAGTACTTC

clone size: NA
V gene: TRBV29-1
J gene: TRBJ1-1
D gene: NA
CDR3 protein: CSVEDQNSPNTEAFF
CDR3 DNA: TGCAGCGTTGAAGATCAAAACAGCCCCAACACTGAAGCTTTCTTT

clone size: NA
V gene: TRBV27
J gene: TRBJ2-7
D gene: TRBD1
CDR3 protein: CASSFSRTGQYEQYF
CDR3 DNA: TGTGCCAGCAGTTTTAGCCGGACAGGCCAATACGAGCAGTACTTC

clone size: NA
V gene: TRBV5-1
J gene: TRBJ2-1
D gene: TRBD2
CDR3 protein: CASSLPGGEQFF
CDR3 DNA: TGCGCCAGCAGCTTGCCGGGAGGGGAGCAGTTCTTC

clone size: NA
V gene: TRBV5-4
J gene: TRBJ2-1
D gene: TRBD2
CDR3 protein: CASPSSGSSYNEQFF
CDR3 DNA: TGTGCCAGCCCCTCTAGCGGGAGCTCCTACAATGAGCAGTTCTTC

clone size: NA
V gene: TRBV11-2
J gene: TRBJ2-1
D gene: TRBD2
CDR3 protein: CASSAGGWEGSSYSEQFF
CDR3 DNA: TGTGCCAGCAGTGCAGGAGGGTGGGAGGGGAGCTCCTACAGTGAGCAGTTCTTC

clone size: NA
V gene: TRBV6-5
J gene: TRBJ1-2
D gene: NA
CDR3 protein: CASSYSRVNYGYTF
CDR3 DNA: TGTGCCAGCAGTTACTCGCGGGTAAACTATGGCTACACCTTC

clone size: NA
V gene: TRBV7-9
J gene: TRBJ1-1
D gene: NA
CDR3 protein: CASSPQGTTNTEAFF
CDR3 DNA: TGTGCCAGCAGCCCCCAAGGCACTACGAACACTGAAGCTTTCTTT

clone size: NA
V gene: TRBV7-3
J gene: TRBJ2-1
D gene: TRBD1
CDR3 protein: CASSVTGARDEQFF
CDR3 DNA: TGTGCCAGCAGCGTCACAGGGGCGAGGGATGAGCAGTTCTTC

clone size: once
V gene: TRBV15
J gene: TRBJ2-7
D gene: NA
CDR3 protein: CATSRGLSSEQYF
CDR3 DNA: TGTGCCACCAGCAGAGGCCTGAGTAGCGAGCAGTACTTC

clone size: NA
V gene: TRBV10-1
J gene: TRBJ2-2
D gene: NA
CDR3 protein: CASSDHRTGELFF
CDR3 DNA: TGCGCCAGCAGTGACCACCGGACCGGGGAGCTGTTTTTT

clone size: once
V gene: TRBV6-4
J gene: TRBJ2-3
D gene: TRBD2
CDR3 protein: CASQELAGAQDTQYF
CDR3 DNA: TGTGCCAGCCAAGAACTAGCGGGAGCTCAAGATACGCAGTATTTT

clone size: NA
V gene: TRBV5-1
J gene: TRBJ1-3
D gene: NA
CDR3 protein: CASSLGELGNTIYF
CDR3 DNA: TGCGCCAGCAGCTTGGGAGAGCTAGGAAACACCATATATTTT

clone size: once
V gene: TRBV19
J gene: TRBJ1-1
D gene: TRBD1
CDR3 protein: CASRISGTVNTEAFF
CDR3 DNA: TGTGCCAGTAGGATATCCGGGACAGTGAACACTGAAGCTTTCTTT

clone size: NA
V gene: TRBV11-3
J gene: TRBJ1-1
D gene: NA
CDR3 protein: CASSFTGNTEAFF
CDR3 DNA: TGTGCCAGCAGCTTTACGGGGAACACTGAAGCTTTCTTT

clone size: NA
V gene: TRBV28
J gene: TRBJ1-1
D gene: NA
CDR3 protein: CASTPGMNTEAFF
CDR3 DNA: TGTGCCAGCACCCCGGGAATGAACACTGAAGCTTTCTTT

clone size: NA
V gene: TRBV5-6
J gene: TRBJ2-7
D gene: NA
CDR3 protein: CASSFTGISYEQYF
CDR3 DNA: TGTGCCAGCAGCTTTACAGGCATCTCCTACGAGCAGTACTTC

clone size: few
V gene: TRBV19
J gene: TRBJ2-7
D gene: NA
CDR3 protein: CASSILGASGGSYEQYF
CDR3 DNA: TGTGCCAGTAGTATACTGGGGGCTAGCGGCGGTTCCTACGAGCAGTACTTC

clone size: few
V gene: TRBV10-2
J gene: TRBJ2-2
D gene: NA
CDR3 protein: CASSALAKGELFF
CDR3 DNA: TGCGCCAGCAGTGCCTTAGCGAAAGGGGAGCTGTTTTTT

clone size: NA
V gene: TRBV28
J gene: TRBJ1-2
D gene: NA
CDR3 protein: CASRQLSSYGYTF
CDR3 DNA: TGTGCCAGCAGACAATTATCGTCCTATGGCTACACCTTC

clone size: NA
V gene: TRBV5-4
J gene: TRBJ1-1
D gene: NA
CDR3 protein: CASSPGNTEAFF
CDR3 DNA: TGTGCCAGCAGCCCGGGGAACACTGAAGCTTTCTTT

clone size: NA
V gene: TRBV30
J gene: TRBJ1-2
D gene: NA
CDR3 protein: CAWSGSLNYGYTF
CDR3 DNA: TGTGCCTGGTCGGGTTCCCTTAACTATGGCTACACCTTC

clone size: NA
V gene: TRBV28
J gene: TRBJ2-1
D gene: NA
CDR3 protein: CASSLSPTYNEQFF
CDR3 DNA: TGTGCCAGCAGTTTATCCCCTACCTACAATGAGCAGTTCTTC

clone size: NA
V gene: TRBV5-4
J gene: TRBJ2-1
D gene: TRBD1
CDR3 protein: CASSLPGQGYNEQFF
CDR3 DNA: TGTGCCAGCAGCTTGCCGGGACAGGGCTACAATGAGCAGTTCTTC

clone size: NA
V gene: TRBV19
J gene: TRBJ1-2
D gene: NA
CDR3 protein: CASSINGNYGYTF
CDR3 DNA: TGTGCCAGTAGTATTAACGGGAACTATGGCTACACCTTC

clone size: NA
V gene: TRBV9
J gene: TRBJ2-1
D gene: TRBD2
CDR3 protein: CASSALAGADNEQFF
CDR3 DNA: TGTGCCAGCAGCGCACTAGCGGGAGCTGACAATGAGCAGTTCTTC

clone size: NA
V gene: TRBV6-6
J gene: TRBJ1-5
D gene: NA
CDR3 protein: CASSYSTGNQPQHF
CDR3 DNA: TGTGCCAGCAGTTACTCGACAGGTAATCAGCCCCAGCATTTT